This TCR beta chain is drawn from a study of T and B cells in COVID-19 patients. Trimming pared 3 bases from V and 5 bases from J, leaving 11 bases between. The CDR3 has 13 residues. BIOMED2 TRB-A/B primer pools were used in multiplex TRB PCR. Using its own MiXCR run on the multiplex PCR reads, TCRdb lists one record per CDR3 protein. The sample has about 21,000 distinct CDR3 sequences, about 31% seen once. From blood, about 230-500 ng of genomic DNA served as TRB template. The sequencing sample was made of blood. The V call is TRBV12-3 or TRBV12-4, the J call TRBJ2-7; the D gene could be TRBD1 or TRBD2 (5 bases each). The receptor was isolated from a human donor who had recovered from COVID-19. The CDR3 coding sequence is TGTGCCAGCAGTTTGCAGGGACGCGACGAGCAGTACTTC. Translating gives CASSLQGRDEQYF.